Listed below are T cell receptor beta chains from one sample, sequenced in a study of T cell changes during pregnancy in multiple sclerosis. Here immunoSEQ multiplex PCR was the method, and the copy in TCRdb shows in-frame clones only, minus some. Of 30,000 to 40,000 clones in the sample, roughly nine tenths are singletons; the top ten hold around 0.5%. Sequences were derived from CD4+ T cells from peripheral blood mononuclear cells, sampled in the third trimester of pregnancy. The receptors derive from a female donor in good health, enrolled as a control in a pregnancy study. Each CDR3 is given with its conserved first and last residue. D genes are given only for firm matches. Not all rows give a size; the values are once, few, many and, for expanded clones, a class.

d_call	clone_size	v_call	j_call	cdr3_nt	cdr3_aa
-	-	TRBV18	TRBJ1-5	TGTGCCAGCTCACCCGCGGGCGATCAGCCCCAGCATTTT	CASSPAGDQPQHF
TRBD1	-	TRBV6-1	TRBJ1-1	TGTGCCGCCCGACAGGGCGGTACTGAAGCTTTCTTT	CAARQGGTEAFF
-	-	TRBV11-3	TRBJ2-3	TGTGCCAGCAGCTGGCTCAGTTCCGATACGCAGTATTTT	CASSWLSSDTQYF
-	-	TRBV19	TRBJ2-1	TGTGCCAGTAGTATTATCAGTGGCCTGTACAATGAGCAGTTCTTC	CASSIISGLYNEQFF
TRBD1	-	TRBV4-1	TRBJ1-6	TGCGCCAGCAGCCAAGATCCGGGGGGACAGGGTAATTCACCCCTCCACTTT	CASSQDPGGQGNSPLHF
-	-	TRBV5-1	TRBJ1-2	TGCGCCAGCAGCTTGGATGGCAGGGGCTATGGCTACACCTTC	CASSLDGRGYGYTF
-	-	TRBV7-8	TRBJ2-3	TGTGCCAGCAGCCCTATTGCGGGGAAGCACTCTAGCACAGATACGCAGTATTTT	CASSPIAGKHSSTDTQYF
-	-	TRBV6-1	TRBJ1-5	TGTGCCAGCAGCGCAGAACCGGGGCAGCCCCAGCATTTT	CASSAEPGQPQHF
-	-	TRBV7-9	TRBJ2-6	TGTGCCAGCAGCCCGCGTCCACGCTCTGGGGCCAACGTCCTGACTTTC	CASSPRPRSGANVLTF
TRBD1	once	TRBV10-3	TRBJ1-1	TGTGCCATCAGGGACAGGGCGAACACTGAAGCTTTCTTT	CAIRDRANTEAFF
-	once	TRBV6-5	TRBJ2-2	TGTGCCAGCAGTTCTACCAAAACCGCCTCCACCGGGGAGCTGTTTTTT	CASSSTKTASTGELFF
TRBD1	-	TRBV28	TRBJ1-4	TGTGCCAGCATTGCAACCGGGACAGTTAATGAAAAACTGTTTTTT	CASIATGTVNEKLFF
TRBD2	-	TRBV28	TRBJ2-1	TGTGCCAGCAGTTTACTGTGGGGTAGCGGGAAGACTAATGAGCAGTTCTTC	CASSLLWGSGKTNEQFF
-	-	TRBV30	TRBJ1-4	TGTGCCTGGGGTTCCCCAGGGGCAACTAATGAAAAACTGTTTTTT	CAWGSPGATNEKLFF
-	-	TRBV29-1	TRBJ2-1	TGCAGCGTTGAAGGATCGTCACAGAAGAACAATGAGCAGTTCTTC	CSVEGSSQKNNEQFF
TRBD1	-	TRBV5-4	TRBJ2-7	TGTGCCAGCAGCTTCCAGGGGGCATCTGACGAGCAGTACTTC	CASSFQGASDEQYF